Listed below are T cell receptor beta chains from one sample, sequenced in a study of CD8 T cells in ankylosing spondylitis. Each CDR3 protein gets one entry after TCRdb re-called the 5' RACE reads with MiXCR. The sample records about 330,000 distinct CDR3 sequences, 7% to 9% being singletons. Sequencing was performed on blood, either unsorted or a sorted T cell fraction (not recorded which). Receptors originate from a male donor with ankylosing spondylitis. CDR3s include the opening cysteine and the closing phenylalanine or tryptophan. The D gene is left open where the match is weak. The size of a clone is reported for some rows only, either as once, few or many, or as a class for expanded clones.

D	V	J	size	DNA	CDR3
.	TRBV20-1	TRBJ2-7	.	TGCAGTGCTAGAAGACCTCGACCGGGACTGATTTACGTGCAGTACTTC	CSARRPRPGLIYVQYF
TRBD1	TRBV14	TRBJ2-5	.	TGTGCCAGCAGCCAATGGGGACAGGGAGACCAAGAGACCCAGTACTTC	CASSQWGQGDQETQYF
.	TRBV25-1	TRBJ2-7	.	TGTGCCAGCAGTCATACCGGGACCGGCGCTCGAGGGGAGCAGTACTTC	CASSHTGTGARGEQYF
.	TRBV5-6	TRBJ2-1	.	TGTGCCAGCAGAGGGCTCGGCGGGTTCGGGAATGAGCAGTTCTTC	CASRGLGGFGNEQFF
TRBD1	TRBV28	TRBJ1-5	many	TGTGCCAGCAGTCGGACAGGGCCTTACAATCAGCCCCAGCATTTT	CASSRTGPYNQPQHF
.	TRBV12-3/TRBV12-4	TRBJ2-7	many	TGTGCCAGCAGCCCCGCCGGGTCCGAGCAGTACTTC	CASSPAGSEQYF
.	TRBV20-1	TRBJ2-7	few	TGCAGTGCTAGACCAATCCAGGGACGAACCTACGAGCAGTACTTC	CSARPIQGRTYEQYF
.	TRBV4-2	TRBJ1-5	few	TGTGCCAGCAGCCAAGATCCCACCAGTCAGCCCCAGCATTTT	CASSQDPTSQPQHF
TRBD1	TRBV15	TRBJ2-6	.	TGTGCCACCAGCAGAGATGGGGGAGGGACAGGGGCTTACTCTGGGGCCAACGTCCTGACTTTC	CATSRDGGGTGAYSGANVLTF
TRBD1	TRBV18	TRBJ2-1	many	TGTGCCAGCTCACCCGGAAGACAGGGCCTATTCAATGAGCAGTTCTTC	CASSPGRQGLFNEQFF
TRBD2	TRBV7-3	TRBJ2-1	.	TGTGCCAGCAGCCCAAACGGGCTAGCGGCCTACAATGAGCAGTTCTTC	CASSPNGLAAYNEQFF
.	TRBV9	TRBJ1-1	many	TGTGCCAGCAGCGTATCACCGAACACTGAAGCTTTCTTT	CASSVSPNTEAFF
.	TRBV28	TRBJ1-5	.	TGTGCCAGCAGATGGAGGAGGGATCAGCCCCAGCATTTT	CASRWRRDQPQHF
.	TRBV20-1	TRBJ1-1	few	TGCAGTGCTAGGACCGACGGGCGATATACTGAAGCTTTCTTT	CSARTDGRYTEAFF
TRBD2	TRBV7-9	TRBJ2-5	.	TGTGCCAGCAAGAACCTAGCGGGAGCGTTTGAGACCCAGTACTTC	CASKNLAGAFETQYF
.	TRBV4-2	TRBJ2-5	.	TGTGCCAGCAGCCAAGAGTGGACTCAAGAGACCCAGTACTTC	CASSQEWTQETQYF
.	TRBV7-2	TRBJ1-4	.	TGTGCCAGCAGCTTGGGACTGGACAATGAAAAACTGTTTTTT	CASSLGLDNEKLFF
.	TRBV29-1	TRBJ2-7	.	TGCAGCGTTGAGGTGTCGGGAGTTTCTTCGAGCGAGCAGTACTTC	CSVEVSGVSSSEQYF
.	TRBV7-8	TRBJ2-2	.	TGTGCCAGCAGTCCACCCGGGACTTCGAACACCGGGGATCTGTTTTTT	CASSPPGTSNTGDLFF
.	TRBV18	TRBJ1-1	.	TGTGCCAGCTCACCATCCCCGGGACTAGCTTTCTTT	CASSPSPGLAFF
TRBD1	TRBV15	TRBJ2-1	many	TGTGCCACCAGCAGAGAACCGTCCTTTGGGACAGCTAAAAATGAGCAGTTCTTC	CATSREPSFGTAKNEQFF
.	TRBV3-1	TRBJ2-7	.	TGTGCCAGCAGCCAAGATTACGCCTACGAGCAGTACTTC	CASSQDYAYEQYF
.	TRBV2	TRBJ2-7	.	TGTGCCAGCAGGCAGGGGTCGGACAAGACCCACGAGCAGTACTTC	CASRQGSDKTHEQYF
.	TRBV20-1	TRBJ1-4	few	TGCAGTGCTAGGCGGCCACGGACAACTAATGAAAAACTGTTTTTT	CSARRPRTTNEKLFF
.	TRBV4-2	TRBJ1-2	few	TGTGCCAGCAGCCAAGACCCTGCCGGAGCGTCCTTTGGCTATGGCTACACCTTC	CASSQDPAGASFGYGYTF
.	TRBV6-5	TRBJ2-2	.	TGTGCCAGCAGTTACTCGACTAGGGTGTACACCGGGGAGCTGTTTTTT	CASSYSTRVYTGELFF
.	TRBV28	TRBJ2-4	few	TGTGCCAGCAGCCCGTTGAGAGACATTCAGTACTTC	CASSPLRDIQYF
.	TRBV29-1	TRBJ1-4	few	TGCAGCGTTTGGACTACTAATGAAAAACTGTTTTTT	CSVWTTNEKLFF
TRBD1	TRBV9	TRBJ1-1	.	TGTGCCAGCAGCGTAGTTGTGACAGGGGGTGCTGAAGCTTTCTTT	CASSVVVTGGAEAFF
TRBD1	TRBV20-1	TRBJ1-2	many	TGCAGTGCTGAGGGGACAGGGAACTATGGCTACACCTTC	CSAEGTGNYGYTF
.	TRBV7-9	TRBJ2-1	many	TGTGCCAGCAGCTTACCCTACAATGAGCAGTTCTTC	CASSLPYNEQFF
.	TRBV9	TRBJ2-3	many	TGTGCCAGCATGGGCGCAGATACGCAGTATTTT	CASMGADTQYF
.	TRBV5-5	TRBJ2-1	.	TGTGCCAGCAGCTTGTGGGGGGAGAGCTACAATGAGCAGTTCTTC	CASSLWGESYNEQFF
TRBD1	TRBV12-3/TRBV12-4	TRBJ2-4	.	TGTGCCAGCACAGGGGGCAAAAACATTCAGTACTTC	CASTGGKNIQYF
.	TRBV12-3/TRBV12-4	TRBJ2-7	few	TGTGCCAGCAGTTTTGTTTTGACACTAGCCTACGAGCAGTACTTC	CASSFVLTLAYEQYF
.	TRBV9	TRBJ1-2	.	TGTGCCAGCAGCGCGGGGTCTAACTATGGCTACACCTTC	CASSAGSNYGYTF
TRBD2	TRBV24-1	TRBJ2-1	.	TGTGCCACCAGAGCAGCGGGGCACTACAATGAGCAGTTCTTC	CATRAAGHYNEQFF
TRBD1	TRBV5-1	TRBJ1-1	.	TGCGCCAGCAGCTTAGCCGGGACAGGGTTTGAAGCTTTCTTT	CASSLAGTGFEAFF
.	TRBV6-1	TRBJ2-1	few	TGTGCCAGCTTCGAACAGGTTGAGCAGTTCTTC	CASFEQVEQFF
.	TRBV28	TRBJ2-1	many	TGTGCCAGCAGTTTTAGGGCGTGGGAGCAGTTCTTC	CASSFRAWEQFF
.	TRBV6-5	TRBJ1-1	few	TGTGCCAGCAGTTATCTGACAGAGTCTACTATGAACACTGAAGCTTTCTTT	CASSYLTESTMNTEAFF